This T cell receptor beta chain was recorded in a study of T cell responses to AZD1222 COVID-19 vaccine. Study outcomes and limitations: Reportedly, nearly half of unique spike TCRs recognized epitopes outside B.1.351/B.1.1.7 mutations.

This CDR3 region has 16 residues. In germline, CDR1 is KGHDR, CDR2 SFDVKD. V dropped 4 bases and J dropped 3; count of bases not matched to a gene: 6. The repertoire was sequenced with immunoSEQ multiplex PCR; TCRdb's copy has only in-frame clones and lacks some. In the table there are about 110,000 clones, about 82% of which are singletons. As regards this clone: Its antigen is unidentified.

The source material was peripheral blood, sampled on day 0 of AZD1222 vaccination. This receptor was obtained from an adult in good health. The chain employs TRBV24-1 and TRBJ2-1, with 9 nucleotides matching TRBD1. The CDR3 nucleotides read TGTGCCACCAGTGACCTTGGACAGGGGCGCTACAATGAGCAGTTCTTC. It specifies CATSDLGQGRYNEQFF.